The 16 T cell receptor beta chains reported below all come from one sample, sequenced in a study of T cells in Graves' hyperthyroidism and ophthalmopathy. It was RNA transcripts that yielded the amplified TCR beta CDR3 regions. First-round RT-PCR of the TCR CDR3 relied on the HTBI primer set. TCRdb re-analysed the multiplex PCR reads in MiXCR, keeping a single row per CDR3 protein. The data hold about 410,000 distinct CDR3 sequences, with around 15% observed a single time. Sequences were obtained from blood. These receptors came from a man aged 18 to 30 with Graves' ophthalmopathy.

The chain employs TRBV11-2 and TRBJ2-5; D uncertain. Trimming took off 4 bases at V and 5 bases at J, with 8 bases between the two ends. The length of the CDR3 is 12 residues. Germline V gene lookup returns CDR1 SGHAT and CDR2 FQNNGV. DNA of the CDR3: TGTGCCAGCAGCTCAGATTCGGAGACCCAGTACTTC. It is translated as CASSSDSETQYF.

The sample holds a few counts of this clonotype. The chain links TRBV12-3 or TRBV12-4 to TRBJ1-1; possibly TRBD1 for D (5 bases). With 3 bases removed from V and 3 bases from J, the gap between germline ends came to 14 bases. The CDR3 loop spans 15 amino acids. The CDR3 coding sequence is TGTGCCAGCAGTTTTGGGGGGGGGTTGCACACTGAAGCTTTCTTT. This gives the protein CASSFGGGLHTEAFF.

This clonotype was seen many times. This chain connects TRBV27 to TRBJ1-4; D unclear. The CDR3 is 15 amino acids. Germline CDR1 MNHEY, CDR2 SMNVEV (reference sequence). The V and J ends lost 5 bases and 4 bases respectively, with 14 bases between them. CDR3 region: CASSRAPGYNEKLFF. CDR3 in DNA: TGTGCCAGCAGTAGGGCCCCCGGGTATAATGAAAAACTGTTTTTT. The whole variable domain, filled in from reference TRBV27 and TRBJ1-4, reads EAQVTQNPRYLITVTGKKLTVTCSQNMNHEYMSWYRQDPGLGLRQIYYSMNVEVTDKGDVPEGYKVSRKEKRNFPLILESPSPNQTSLYFCASSRAPGYNEKLFFGSGTQLSVL.

The table lists this clonotype with many counts. V and J are TRBV5-4 and TRBJ2-5, with TRBD2 matching 8 bases. J lost 5 bases, V lost 2 bases, and 11 bases had no gene match. CDR1 SGHNT and CDR2 YYREEE come from the germline V gene (reference sequence). The CDR3 contains 16 residues. CDR3 amino acids: CASSFNPSTSGETQYF. CDR3 DNA: TGTGCCAGCAGCTTCAACCCCTCAACTAGCGGCGAGACCCAGTACTTC.

This clonotype was observed many times. The CDR3 loop reads CASSYAGQGYGYTF. The CDR3, as DNA: TGTGCCAGCAGTTACGCTGGACAGGGATATGGCTACACCTTC. The V gene is TRBV6-5, the J gene TRBJ1-2; TRBD1 matches 8 bases. The CDR3 sequence is 14 residues long. Trimming removed 2 bases from V and 5 bases from J; junction bases left unmatched: 4. Germline CDR1 and CDR2: MNHEY and SVGAGI.

This clonotype has a count of ten or more. The chain combines TRBV10-3 with TRBJ1-5, with 8 bases matching TRBD1. Per the germline V gene, CDR1 is ENHRY and CDR2 is SYGVKD. The CDR3 is made up of 13 amino acids. The J segment lost 4 bases and the V segment lost 10 bases, leaving 6 bases of the junction unmatched. This chain's CDR3 is CATKDRVNQPQHF. Here the CDR3 DNA reads TGTGCCACCAAGGACAGGGTGAATCAGCCCCAGCATTTT.

This clonotype came up a few times. The chain has TRBV30 and TRBJ2-5; 12 nucleotides align to TRBD2. Germline loops: CDR1 GTSNPN, CDR2 SVGIG (reference sequence). This CDR3 spans 15 amino acids. Trimming at V came to 2 bases and at J to 5 bases, leaving 6 bases not matched to a gene. For the CDR3, the DNA is TGTGCCTGGAGTCCCCCTGGACTAGCGGGGGAGACCCAGTACTTC. Its protein product is CAWSPPGLAGETQYF.

This clonotype was observed many times. This chain joins TRBV20-1 and TRBJ2-7; D might be TRBD1 (7 bases). The V end lost 4 bases, the J end lost 2 bases, and 18 bases lay between the germline ends. Germline loops: CDR1 DFQATT, CDR2 SNEGSKA (reference sequence). The CDR3 is made up of 15 amino acids. CDR3 amino acids: CSATQDRRDTYEQYF. For the CDR3, the DNA is TGCAGTGCTACCCAGGACAGGAGGGACACCTACGAGCAGTACTTC.

A few counts support this clonotype. A much larger clone differs by one base, so this may be a read error. The chain employs TRBV11-3 and TRBJ2-1, with a possible D match to TRBD1 (5 bases). The germline V and J ends were trimmed by 1 base and 9 bases, with 16 bases remaining between them. This CDR3 contains 15 residues. The germline gives CDR1 SGHNT, CDR2 YENEEA. The CDR3 sequence: CASSLGEDSHSEQFF. The CDR3 nucleotides read TGTGCCAGCAGCTTAGGGGAAGACAGCCACAGTGAGCAGTTCTTC. Full variable domain (rest looked up from reference TRBV11-3 and TRBJ2-1): EAGVVQSPRYKIIEKKQPVAFWCNPISGHNTLYWYLQNLGQGPELLIRYENEEAVDDSQLPKDRFSAERLKGVDSTLKIQPAELGDSAVYLCASSLGEDSHSEQFFGPGTRLTVL.

This clonotype was counted between two and nine times. J is TRBJ1-6 and V is TRBV25-1; the D gene is possibly TRBD1 (5 bases). CDR1 is MGHDK, CDR2 SYGVNS, per germline. The CDR3 length is 15 residues. Trimming cost V 3 bases and J 10 bases, with 16 bases left between them. As DNA, the CDR3 is TGTGCCAGCAGTGATGCAGGGCCTGTCGGATCACCCCTCCACTTT. Its protein product is CASSDAGPVGSPLHF.

Ten or more counts support this clonotype. The chain uses TRBV12-3 or TRBV12-4 and TRBJ1-2; D may be TRBD1 (5 bases). With 7 bases removed from V and 7 bases from J, the gap between germline ends came to 16 bases. There are 13 residues in the CDR3. The CDR3 is CASTPGGGRGYTF. In DNA, the CDR3 is TGTGCCAGCACCCCCGGGGGGGGTCGTGGCTACACCTTC.

This sequence joins TRBV6-1 and TRBJ1-3, with D unclear. Per the germline V gene, CDR1 is MNHNS and CDR2 is SASEGT. The CDR3 contains 14 residues. Deletions cut 2 bases from V and 3 bases from J, with 8 bases between. This CDR3 reads CASSEYGNGNTIYF. The CDR3 region has the DNA TGTGCCAGCAGTGAATACGGGAATGGAAACACCATATATTTT.

This clonotype was counted ten times or more. The chain carries TRBV5-8 and TRBJ2-7, with D unclear. The V gene lost 1 base and the J gene lost 0 bases, with 14 bases spanning the gap. CDR3 size: 16 residues. CDR1 is SGHTS and CDR2 is YDEGEE in the germline V gene. CDR3 bases: TGTGCCAGCAGCTTGTCTACCGGGTTTAGCTCCTACGAGCAGTACTTC. Encoded protein: CASSLSTGFSSYEQYF.

This clonotype was recorded at least ten times. CDR3 loop: CASSFLAGDTTDTQYF. DNA for the CDR3: TGTGCCAGCAGCTTCCTAGCGGGTGATACCACAGATACGCAGTATTTT. The chain couples TRBV5-6 to TRBJ2-3; 8 nucleotides match TRBD2. Germline loops: CDR1 SGHDT, CDR2 YYEEEE. Trimming at V came to 2 bases and at J to 2 bases, leaving 7 bases not matched to a gene. The CDR3 loop spans 16 amino acids.

V is TRBV13 and J is TRBJ1-2; no reliable D call. The CDR3 is 12 amino acids. V was clipped by 7 bases and J by 4 bases, with 10 bases between them. Germline V CDR1 and CDR2: PRHDT, FYEKMQ (reference sequence). CDR3 nucleotide sequence: TGTGCCAGCAAGCGGACTCGCTATGGCTACACCTTC. Translating it yields CASKRTRYGYTF.

This clonotype has just a few counts. The rearrangement uses TRBV20-1 and TRBJ2-7; D gene ambiguous. V dropped 3 bases and J dropped 3 bases, with 12 bases sitting between them. In germline, CDR1 is DFQATT, CDR2 SNEGSKA (reference sequence). The CDR3 loop spans 13 amino acids. CDR3 sequence (DNA): TGCAGTGCTAGCGCCCTAGGCGGCTACGAGCAGTACTTC. Translating it yields CSASALGGYEQYF.